These T cell receptor beta chains were read from a single sample in a study of T-cell reconstitution after alpha-beta-depleted transplantation in children. TCRdb processed the PCR reads anew with MiXCR; each CDR3 protein has one entry. The sample has a few hundred thousand distinct CDR3 sequences, over 40% seen once. Sequenced material: PBMCs, taken before TCRalphabeta/CD19-depleted stem cell transplant. These receptors all come from a girl aged 2 to 9 with aplastic anemia, due to receive a stem cell transplant. Both conserved end residues are part of each CDR3. D genes are given only for firm matches. The size field is filled for only some rows; it gives once, few, many or a size class.

clone size	J gene	D gene	V gene	CDR3 DNA	CDR3 protein
many	TRBJ2-7	TRBD2	TRBV15	TGTGCCACCAGCAGAGATTGGGGTGGGGTACTAGCGGGTCTGTCCTACGAGCAGTACTTC	CATSRDWGGVLAGLSYEQYF
few	TRBJ1-5	NA	TRBV7-2	TGTGCCAGCAGCTTAGATCAGGGTTGGGAGCCCCAGCATTTT	CASSLDQGWEPQHF
NA	TRBJ1-2	NA	TRBV5-6	TGTGCCAGCAGCCCGGCGGGTGGCAATGGCTACACCTTC	CASSPAGGNGYTF
NA	TRBJ2-3	NA	TRBV7-9	TGTGCCAGCAGACAAGGGGCAGTCCTAGATACGCAGTATTTT	CASRQGAVLDTQYF
many	TRBJ2-1	NA	TRBV12-3/TRBV12-4	TGTGCCAGCACGGGGAAAAATGAGCAGTTCTTC	CASTGKNEQFF
many	TRBJ2-1	NA	TRBV12-3/TRBV12-4	TGTGCCAGCAGTTTCGGGACACAAAACCTCTACAATGAGCAGTTCTTC	CASSFGTQNLYNEQFF
few	TRBJ1-2	TRBD1	TRBV6-2/TRBV6-3	TGTGCCAGCAGGGACTACCGGGACAGTCCTAACTATGGCTACACCTTC	CASRDYRDSPNYGYTF
NA	TRBJ1-1	NA	TRBV20-1	TGCAGTGTCTTACTTCGGGAGGGGAAAGGTACTGAAGCTTTCTTT	CSVLLREGKGTEAFF
NA	TRBJ2-2	NA	TRBV7-6	TGTGCCAGCAGCTTGGGGGTACTAGCTTCGAACACCGGGGAGCTGTTTTTT	CASSLGVLASNTGELFF
many	TRBJ2-7	TRBD2	TRBV7-2	TGTGCCAGCAGCTCCGGGACTACCTACGAGCAGTACTTC	CASSSGTTYEQYF
NA	TRBJ2-1	TRBD1	TRBV5-4	TGTGCCAGCAGCGGGACAGGGGCTAGAAATGAGCAGTTCTTC	CASSGTGARNEQFF
many	TRBJ2-7	NA	TRBV20-1	TGCAGTGCTAGAATCCCGGCTAGCGTCGAGCAGTACTTC	CSARIPASVEQYF
few	TRBJ2-3	NA	TRBV6-5	TGTGCCAGCCGGGAAAACACAGATACGCAGTATTTT	CASRENTDTQYF
NA	TRBJ2-3	TRBD1	TRBV27	TGTGCCAGCAGTTTGCTGACAGGGATGGGCGATACGCAGTATTTT	CASSLLTGMGDTQYF
NA	TRBJ2-5	NA	TRBV7-8	TGTGCCAGCAGCAACAGGGTGGGGGAGACCCAGTACTTC	CASSNRVGETQYF
NA	TRBJ2-3	NA	TRBV9	TGTGCCAGCAGCGTAGCTTCGTGGGGGGATACGCAGTATTTT	CASSVASWGDTQYF
many	TRBJ1-1	NA	TRBV7-2	TGTGCCAGCAGCTTAGATCAGGGCATGAACACTGAAGCTTTCTTT	CASSLDQGMNTEAFF
NA	TRBJ2-7	TRBD1	TRBV28	TGTGCCAGCAGTTCACGGGACAGGCGGTACGAGCAGTACTTC	CASSSRDRRYEQYF
few	TRBJ2-5	TRBD2	TRBV5-4	TGTGCCAGCAGCTTGGCCGCGGGGACTAAGGGAGAGACCCAGTACTTC	CASSLAAGTKGETQYF
NA	TRBJ2-1	TRBD2	TRBV10-2	TGCGCCAGCGCTGAGCTCTCCGGGACTAGTTACAATGAGCAGTTCTTC	CASAELSGTSYNEQFF
NA	TRBJ1-2	NA	TRBV27	TGTGCCAGCAGTTACAGGGAGGGCTATGGCTACACCTTC	CASSYREGYGYTF
NA	TRBJ2-5	TRBD2	TRBV5-6	TGTGCCAGCAGCTTAGGGTGGCGGGGGCAAGAGACCCAGTACTTC	CASSLGWRGQETQYF
NA	TRBJ2-3	NA	TRBV2	TGTGCCAGCACCCAGATAGGGGGGGGCCGGGATACGCAGTATTTT	CASTQIGGGRDTQYF